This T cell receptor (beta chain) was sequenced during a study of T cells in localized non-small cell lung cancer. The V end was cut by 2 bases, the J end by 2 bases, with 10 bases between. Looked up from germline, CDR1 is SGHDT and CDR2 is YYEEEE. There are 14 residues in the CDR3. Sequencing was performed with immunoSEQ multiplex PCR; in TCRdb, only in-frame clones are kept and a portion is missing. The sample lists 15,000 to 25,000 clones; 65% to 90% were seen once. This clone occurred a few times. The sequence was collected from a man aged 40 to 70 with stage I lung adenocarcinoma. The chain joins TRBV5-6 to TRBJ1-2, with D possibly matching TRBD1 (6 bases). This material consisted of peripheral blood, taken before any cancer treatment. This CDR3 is CASSLVRGNYGYTF. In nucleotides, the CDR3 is TGTGCCAGCAGCTTAGTCAGGGGAAACTATGGCTACACCTTC. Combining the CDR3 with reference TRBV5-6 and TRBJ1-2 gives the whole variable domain DAGVTQSPTHLIKTRGQQVTLRCSPKSGHDTVSWYQQALGQGPQFIFQYYEEEERQRGNFPDRFSGHQFPNYSSELNVNALLLGDSALYLCASSLVRGNYGYTFGSGTRLTVV.